This T cell receptor beta chain is from a study of radiation and T cells in renal cell carcinoma. Time point indicated: blood 4 weeks post-SBRT, at nephrectomy. Sample treatment: 15 Gy SBRT to primary tumor, nephrectomy 4 weeks later. Nephrectomy followed 15 Gy stereotactic body radiation by 4 weeks. The tumor was a clear cell renal cell carcinoma. The V and J ends lost 6 bases and 4 bases respectively, with 10 bases between them. Looked up from germline, CDR1 is LNHDA and CDR2 is SQIVND (reference sequence). The CDR3 totals 12 residues. Concerning this clone itself: Its specificity is unknown.

Study-wide results and caveats: From baseline, blood top tumor clonotypes peaked at 2 weeks post-radiation. Without pretreatment biopsies, baseline tumor clonotype presence was undetermined.

Generated by immunoSEQ multiplex PCR, the TCRdb table keeps only in-frame clones and is missing some. The sample contains some 100,000 clones, approximately 82% of which appear only once. This clonotype was obtained from a man aged 55 to 70 with renal cell carcinoma. The chain uses TRBV19 and TRBJ2-7; D perhaps matches TRBD2 (5 bases). The material was blood, obtained from a patient whose treatment included radiotherapy and nephrectomy. The CDR3: CASSPTGYEQYF. As DNA, the CDR3 is TGTGCCAGTAGCCCGACGGGGTACGAGCAGTACTTC.